A single sample gave rise to the 2 T cell receptor beta chains below, sequenced in a study of T-cell reconstitution after alpha-beta-depleted transplantation in children. TCRbeta library preparation incorporated unique molecular identifiers. TCRdb called the PCR reads again in MiXCR, with one record for every CDR3 protein. Among hundreds of thousands of distinct CDR3 sequences listed, 15% to 20% were seen once. This sample comprised PBMCs from the stem cell graft donor, obtained from the stem cell graft. The receptors come from a human donor who donated a stem cell graft to a child with acute myeloid leukemia.

This clonotype was recorded at least ten times. The chain joins TRBV15 to TRBJ2-1, with 10 bases aligning to TRBD1. This CDR3 spans 14 amino acids. The J segment lost 4 bases and the V segment lost 11 bases, leaving 8 bases of the junction unmatched. CDR1 LNHNV and CDR2 YYDKDF come from the germline V gene (reference sequence). The CDR3 loop reads CAAGQGGRYNEQFF. Here the CDR3 DNA reads TGTGCCGCCGGACAGGGGGGGAGATACAATGAGCAGTTCTTC.

This clonotype has only one observation. This chain uses TRBV12-3 or TRBV12-4 with TRBJ2-1; the match to TRBD2 covers 8 bases. This CDR3 has 18 residues. V trimming: 3 bases; J trimming: 8 bases; junction bases outside the gene matches: 18. The chain's CDR3 is CASSFVTLSGGHGDEQFF. The CDR3 region has the DNA TGTGCCAGCAGTTTCGTAACATTGAGCGGGGGCCACGGGGATGAGCAGTTCTTC.